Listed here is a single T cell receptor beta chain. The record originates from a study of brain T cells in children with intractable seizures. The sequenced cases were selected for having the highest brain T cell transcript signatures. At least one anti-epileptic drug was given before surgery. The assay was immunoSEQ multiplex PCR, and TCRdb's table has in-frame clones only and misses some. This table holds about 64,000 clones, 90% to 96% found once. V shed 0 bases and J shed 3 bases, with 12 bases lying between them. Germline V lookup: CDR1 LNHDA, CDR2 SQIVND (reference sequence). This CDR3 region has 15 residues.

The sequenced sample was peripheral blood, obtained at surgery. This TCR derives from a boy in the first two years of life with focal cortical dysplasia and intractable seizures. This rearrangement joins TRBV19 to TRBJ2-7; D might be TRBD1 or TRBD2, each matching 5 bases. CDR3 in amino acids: CASSIEEGKYYEQYF. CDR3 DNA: TGTGCCAGTAGTATAGAAGAGGGGAAGTACTACGAGCAGTACTTC.